These 5 T cell receptor beta chains originate from one sample sequenced in a study of blood T cell repertoires in COVID-19. Sequencing was performed with immunoSEQ multiplex PCR; in TCRdb, only in-frame clones are kept and a portion is missing. The sample contains approximately 210,000 clones, about 84% of which appear only once. Sample: PBMCs or T cells enriched from blood (not recorded which). The receptors stem from a man between 25 and 39 years old with acute COVID-19.

The V call is TRBV6-1, the J call TRBJ1-1, with a tentative D call TRBD1 (6 bases). Germline V gene data show CDR1 as MNHNS and CDR2 as SASEGT. CDR3 length: 13 amino acids. Trimming took 4 bases from V and 5 from J, leaving 11 bases between them. As DNA, the CDR3 is TGTGCCAGCAGTGCAACAGGGTTAACTGAAGCTTTCTTT. It codes for CASSATGLTEAFF.

The chain employs TRBV5-1 and TRBJ2-1; 11 bases align to TRBD1. J was trimmed by 8 bases and V by 0 bases; bases with no gene match: 4. This CDR3 region has 15 residues. The germline gives CDR1 SGHRS, CDR2 YFSETQ. The CDR3 DNA reads TGCGCCAGCAGCTTGGAGGGGACAGGGGGATATGAGCAGTTCTTC. This codes for CASSLEGTGGYEQFF.

This clone was observed a handful of times. This chain links TRBV7-9 with TRBJ1-4; D uncertain. Trimming removed 7 bases from V and 3 bases from J, with 9 bases in between. CDR3 length: 13 residues. In germline, CDR1 is SEHNR, CDR2 FQNEAQ (reference sequence). The DNA for the CDR3 is TGTGCCAGCATGGAACTACCTAATGAAAAACTGTTTTTT. It encodes CASMELPNEKLFF.

On this clone itself: Other DNA sequences in the sample encode the same CDR3. This chain's CDR3 is CASSITGVSYNEQFF. In nucleotides, the CDR3 is TGTGCCAGTAGTATAACTGGAGTCTCCTACAATGAGCAGTTCTTC. The gene calls are TRBV19 and TRBJ2-1; D uncertain. The V gene lost 2 bases and the J gene lost 0 bases, with 8 bases spanning the gap. This CDR3 spans 15 amino acids. Per the germline V gene, CDR1 is LNHDA and CDR2 is SQIVND (reference sequence).

The chain carries TRBV28 and TRBJ2-4, with TRBD2 as a possible D gene (5 bases). V lost 8 bases and J lost 2, with 19 bases in between. This CDR3 contains 16 residues. Germline assignment: CDR1 MDHEN and CDR2 SYDVKM. CDR3 sequence: CASRYREIDTKNIQYF. CDR3 nucleotides: TGTGCCAGCCGCTATAGGGAGATAGACACCAAAAACATTCAGTACTTC. Full variable domain (remainder filled in from reference TRBV28 and TRBJ2-4): DVKVTQSSRYLVKRTGEKVFLECVQDMDHENMFWYRQDPGLGLRLIYFSYDVKMKEKGDIPEGYSVSREKKERFSLILESASTNQTSMYLCASRYREIDTKNIQYFGAGTRLSVL.